This paragraph covers one T cell receptor (beta chain) sequence. Its specificity is unknown. Other DNA sequences in the same sample also yield this CDR3. The data stem from a study of T cells in localized non-small cell lung cancer. Study observations and caveats: The study detected a median 57 of the top 100 tumor clones in adjacent lung. Among blood samples, higher T cell density accompanied longer overall survival. Investigators sequenced only a single tumor region, leaving heterogeneity possible. Maximal T cell clonality occurred in uninvolved adjacent lung, with tumor ranking below it.

Trimming at V came to 3 bases and at J to 4 bases, leaving 2 bases not matched to a gene. CDR3 length: 14 residues. CDR1 and CDR2 (germline): SGHRS, YFSETQ. Generated by immunoSEQ multiplex PCR, the TCRdb table keeps only in-frame clones and is missing some. The repertoire holds 25,000 to 30,000 clones, with roughly four fifths as singletons. The sample was peripheral blood mononuclear cells, taken before any cancer treatment. The receptor was isolated from a man between 40 and 70 years old with stage III lung adenocarcinoma. The rearrangement uses TRBV5-1 and TRBJ1-1, with TRBD1 matching over 11 bases. Here the CDR3 reads CASSSGTGGTEAFF. CDR3 in DNA: TGCGCCAGCAGCTCCGGGACAGGGGGCACTGAAGCTTTCTTT.